This T cell receptor beta chain comes out of a study of response to subunit inactivated influenza vaccine. General study results and limits: It was suggested by the authors that few new T cells are recruited by each seasonal influenza vaccination.

TCRdb reanalysed the RT-PCR reads using MiXCR and keeps one entry per CDR3 protein. Among 530,000 or so distinct CDR3 sequences, 12% were seen once, and the ten largest hold roughly 10%. Germline assignment: CDR1 SQVTM and CDR2 ANQGSEA. The V end was cut by 3 bases, the J end by 0 bases, with 10 bases between. CDR3 size: 14 residues. This clonotype showed up just a few times. The antigen remains undetermined. This sample comprised PBMCs from blood, obtained on the day of vaccination. The receptor's source is a man aged 45-65 years who received an inactivated influenza vaccine. This rearrangement joins TRBV29-1 to TRBJ2-3; D unresolved. The CDR3 region has the DNA TGCAGCGTTGACTTAGGTACCAGCACAGATACGCAGTATTTT. As protein: CSVDLGTSTDTQYF.